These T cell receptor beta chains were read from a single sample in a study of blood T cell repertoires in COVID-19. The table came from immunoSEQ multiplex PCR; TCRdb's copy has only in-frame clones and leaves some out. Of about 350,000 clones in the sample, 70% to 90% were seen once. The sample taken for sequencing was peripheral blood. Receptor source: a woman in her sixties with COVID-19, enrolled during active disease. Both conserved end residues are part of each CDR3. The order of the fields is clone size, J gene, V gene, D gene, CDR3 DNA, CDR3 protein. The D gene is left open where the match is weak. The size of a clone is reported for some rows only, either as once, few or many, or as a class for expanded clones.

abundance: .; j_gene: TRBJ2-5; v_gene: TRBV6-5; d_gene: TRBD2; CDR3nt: TGTGCCAGCAGTTACTCGGTAGCGGGGGGACAAGAGACCCAGTACTTC; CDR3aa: CASSYSVAGGQETQYF
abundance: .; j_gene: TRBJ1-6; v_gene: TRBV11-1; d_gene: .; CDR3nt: TGTGCCAGCAGCTCAGGGAATTCACCCCTCCACTTT; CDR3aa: CASSSGNSPLHF
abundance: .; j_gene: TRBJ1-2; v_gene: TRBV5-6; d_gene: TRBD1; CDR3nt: TGTGCCAGCACCTCCAGGCAGGGGGCTGGTGGCTACACCTTC; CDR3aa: CASTSRQGAGGYTF
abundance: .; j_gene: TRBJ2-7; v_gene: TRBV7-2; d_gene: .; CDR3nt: TGTGCCAGCAGCTTAGCTGTACAGGCCGCCTACGAGCAGTACTTC; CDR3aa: CASSLAVQAAYEQYF
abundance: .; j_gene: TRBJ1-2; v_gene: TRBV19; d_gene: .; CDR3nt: TGTGCCAGTAGTAAGAGGACAGCCGACTCTAACTATGGCTACACCTTC; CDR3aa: CASSKRTADSNYGYTF
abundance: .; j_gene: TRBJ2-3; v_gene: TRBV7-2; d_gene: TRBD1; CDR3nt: TGTGCCAGCAGCTTACGGGACAGACCCTTCACTAGCACAGATACGCAGTATTTT; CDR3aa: CASSLRDRPFTSTDTQYF
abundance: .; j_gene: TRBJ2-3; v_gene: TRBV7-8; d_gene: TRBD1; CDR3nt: TGTGCCAGCAGCTTACAACAGGGGGCGACAGATACGCAGTATTTT; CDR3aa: CASSLQQGATDTQYF
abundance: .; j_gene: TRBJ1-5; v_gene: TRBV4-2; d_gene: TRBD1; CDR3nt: TGTGCCAGCAGCCAGACAGGGCCTAATCAGCCCCAGCATTTT; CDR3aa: CASSQTGPNQPQHF
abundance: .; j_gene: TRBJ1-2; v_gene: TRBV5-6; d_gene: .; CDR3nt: TGTGCCAGCAGCTTGGAAACCGGGAAAGCCAACTATGGCTACACCTTC; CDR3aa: CASSLETGKANYGYTF
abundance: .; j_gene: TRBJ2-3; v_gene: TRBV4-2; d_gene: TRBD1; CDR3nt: TGTGCCAGCAGCCAAGGGACAGGGCTTAGCACAGATACGCAGTATTTT; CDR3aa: CASSQGTGLSTDTQYF
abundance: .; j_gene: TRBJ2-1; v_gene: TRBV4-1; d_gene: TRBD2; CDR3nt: TGCGCCAGCAGCGATAGCGGGGGGGGCTACAATGAGCAGTTCTTC; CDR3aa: CASSDSGGGYNEQFF
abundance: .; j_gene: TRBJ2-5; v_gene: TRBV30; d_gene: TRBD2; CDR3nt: TGTGCCTGGAGTGAGGGCGGGGCGGGAGGAGAGACCCAGTACTTC; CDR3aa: CAWSEGGAGGETQYF
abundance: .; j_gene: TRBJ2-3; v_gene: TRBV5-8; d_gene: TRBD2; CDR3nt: TGTGCCAGCAGCCAGGGACTAGCGGGGGGCACTAGCACAGATACGCAGTATTTT; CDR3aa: CASSQGLAGGTSTDTQYF
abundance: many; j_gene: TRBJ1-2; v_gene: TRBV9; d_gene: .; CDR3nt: TGTGCCAGCAGCGTAGTCCCAGGGTACGGCTACACCTTC; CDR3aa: CASSVVPGYGYTF
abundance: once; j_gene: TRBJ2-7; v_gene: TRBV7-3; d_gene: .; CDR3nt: TGTGCCAGCAGCTTAGTGGCTGGGCCCTACGAGCAGTACTTC; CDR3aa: CASSLVAGPYEQYF
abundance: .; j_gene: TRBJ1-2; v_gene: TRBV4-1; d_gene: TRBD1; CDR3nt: TGCGCCAGCAGCCCGACAGGGGGGGACTATGGCTACACCTTC; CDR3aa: CASSPTGGDYGYTF
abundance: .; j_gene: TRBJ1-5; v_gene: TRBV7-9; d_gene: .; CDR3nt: TGTGCCAGCAGCTTAGTAAATCAGCCCCAGCATTTT; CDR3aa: CASSLVNQPQHF
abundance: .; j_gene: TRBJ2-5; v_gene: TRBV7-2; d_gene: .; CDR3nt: TGTGCCAGCAGCCTTCAAGAGACCCAGTACTTC; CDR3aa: CASSLQETQYF
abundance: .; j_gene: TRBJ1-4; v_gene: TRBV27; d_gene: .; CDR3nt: TGTGCCACCAAGCAGGCGGGGTTCCCAGGACTGTTTTTT; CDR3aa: CATKQAGFPGLFF
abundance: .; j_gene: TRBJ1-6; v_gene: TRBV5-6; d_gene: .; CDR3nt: TGTGCCAGCAGCGCCCGGCGGGCCTATAATTCACCCCTCCACTTT; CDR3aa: CASSARRAYNSPLHF
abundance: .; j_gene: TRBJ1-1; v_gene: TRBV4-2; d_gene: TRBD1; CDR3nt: TGTGCCAGCAGCCAATTGACAGGGGTGAACACTGAAGCTTTCTTT; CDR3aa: CASSQLTGVNTEAFF
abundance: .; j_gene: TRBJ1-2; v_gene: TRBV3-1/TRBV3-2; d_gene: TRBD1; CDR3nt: TGTGCCAGCAGCCTTAGGACAGGGGGCCGAGAGACTAACTATGGCTACACCTTC; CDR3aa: CASSLRTGGRETNYGYTF
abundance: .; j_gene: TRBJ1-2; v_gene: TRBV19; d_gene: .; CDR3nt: TGTGCCAGTAGTATAAGGGACCAGGGGTACAATGGCTACACCTTC; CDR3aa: CASSIRDQGYNGYTF
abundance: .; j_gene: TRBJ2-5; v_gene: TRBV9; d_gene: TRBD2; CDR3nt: TGTGCCAGCAGCGTTAGCGGGGGCCCCCAAGAGACCCAGTACTTC; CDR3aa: CASSVSGGPQETQYF
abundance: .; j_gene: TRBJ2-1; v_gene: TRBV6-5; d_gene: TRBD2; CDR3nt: TGTGCCAGCAGTTACTCCGGGGGGGCGTCCTACAATGAGCAGTTCTTC; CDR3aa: CASSYSGGASYNEQFF
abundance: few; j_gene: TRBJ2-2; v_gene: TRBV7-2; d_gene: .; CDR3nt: TGTGCCAGCAGCTTAGCTGTGACAGTAAACACCGGGGAGCTGTTTTTT; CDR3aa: CASSLAVTVNTGELFF
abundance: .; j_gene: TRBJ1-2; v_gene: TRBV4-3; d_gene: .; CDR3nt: TGCGCCAGCAGCCCCCGACAGGCCTCGGGTGGCTACACCTTC; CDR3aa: CASSPRQASGGYTF
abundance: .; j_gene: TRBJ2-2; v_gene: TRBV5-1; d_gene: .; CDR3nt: TGCGCCAGCAGCTCCAGGGAAGGCGGGGAGCTGTTTTTT; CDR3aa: CASSSREGGELFF
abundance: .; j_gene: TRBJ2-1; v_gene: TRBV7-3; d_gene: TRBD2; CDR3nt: TGTGCCAGCAGTCAGACTAGCGGGGGCTGGAATGAGCAGTTCTTC; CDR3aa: CASSQTSGGWNEQFF
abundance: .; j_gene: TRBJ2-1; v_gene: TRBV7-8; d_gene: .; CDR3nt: TGTGCCAGCCAGACTGGTGGCCGCGGATTATATAATGAGCAGTTCTTC; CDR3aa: CASQTGGRGLYNEQFF
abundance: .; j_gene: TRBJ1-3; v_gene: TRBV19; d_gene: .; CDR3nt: TGTGCCAGTAGCCAACGGGGGGGGAACTCTGGAAACACCATATATTTT; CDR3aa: CASSQRGGNSGNTIYF
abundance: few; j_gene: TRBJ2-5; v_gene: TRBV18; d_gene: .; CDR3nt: TGTGCCAGTAACTCTGACATTCAAGAGACCCAGTACTTC; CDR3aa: CASNSDIQETQYF
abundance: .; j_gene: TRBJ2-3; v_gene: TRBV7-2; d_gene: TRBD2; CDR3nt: TGTGCCAGCAGCTTAGAGGGGACTAGCGGGGCCTTTACGCAGTATTTT; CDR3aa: CASSLEGTSGAFTQYF
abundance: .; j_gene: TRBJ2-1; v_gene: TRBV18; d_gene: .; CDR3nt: TGTGCCAGCTCACTCATACAGGGTAAGAATGAGCAGTTCTTC; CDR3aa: CASSLIQGKNEQFF
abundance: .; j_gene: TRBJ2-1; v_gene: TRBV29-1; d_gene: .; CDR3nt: TGCAGCGGGAACTCAGGGCCTGAGCAGTTCTTC; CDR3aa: CSGNSGPEQFF
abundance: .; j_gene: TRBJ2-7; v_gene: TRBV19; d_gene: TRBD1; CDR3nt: TGTGCCAGTAGCCTCCCGGGACAGGGGTCCTACGAGCAGTACTTC; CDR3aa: CASSLPGQGSYEQYF
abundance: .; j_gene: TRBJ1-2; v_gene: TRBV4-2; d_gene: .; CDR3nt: TGTGCCAGCAGCCCCGAGGCCGAACAAGCATATGGCTACACCTTC; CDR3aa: CASSPEAEQAYGYTF
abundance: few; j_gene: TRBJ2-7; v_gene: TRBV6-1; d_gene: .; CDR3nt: TGTGCCAGCAGTGAAATCCCAGGGGGGTACGAGCAGTACTTC; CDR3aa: CASSEIPGGYEQYF
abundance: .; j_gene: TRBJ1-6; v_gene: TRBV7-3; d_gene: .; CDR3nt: TGTGCCAGCAGCTCCTGCGACGAACCTAGCTCCTATAATTCACCCCTCCACTTT; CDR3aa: CASSSCDEPSSYNSPLHF
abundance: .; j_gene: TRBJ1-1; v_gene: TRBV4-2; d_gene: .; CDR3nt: TGTGCCAGCAGCCAACAGGGGTTCAACACTGAAGCTTTCTTT; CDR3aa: CASSQQGFNTEAFF
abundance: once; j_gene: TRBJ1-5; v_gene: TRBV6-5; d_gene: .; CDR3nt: TGTGCCAGCAGTCTCGGACAGTCGGATCAGCCCCAGCATTTT; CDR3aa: CASSLGQSDQPQHF